There are a few counts of the clone carrying this TCR beta chain. This sample stems from a study of T cell repertoires in cytomegalovirus infection. Germline values: CDR1 DFQATT, CDR2 SNEGSKA (reference sequence). The V gene lost 3 bases and the J gene lost 7 bases, with 12 bases spanning the gap. The CDR3 runs to 12 residues. TCRdb fed the reads into MiXCR, producing one record per CDR3 protein. The sample carries some 230,000 distinct CDR3 sequences, roughly 23% recorded once. The rearrangement joins TRBV20-1 to TRBJ1-2; D possibly corresponds to TRBD1 (6 bases). The receptor comes from a human donor in good health (CMV status not recorded). Some clones in this sample may be carry-over from other donors' samples. The sample taken for sequencing was CD8+ T cells from PBMCs. The CDR3 DNA sequence: TGCAGTGCTAGTCAGGGGTCAGGTGGCTACACCTTC. Its protein product is CSASQGSGGYTF.